This TCR beta chain came from a study of tumour-infiltrating T cells in Burkitt lymphoma. Libraries were prepared by immunoSEQ multiplex PCR; TCRdb keeps only in-frame clonotypes and omits some of them. The table shows 15,000 to 20,000 clones, with roughly 80% occurring only once. The CDR3 has 13 residues. Germline CDR1 reads SGHDT; CDR2 reads YYEEEE. J gave up 3 bases and V 3 bases, and 0 bases lay outside the gene matches. Sequenced material: tumor tissue. The receptor's source is a human donor with diffuse large B-cell lymphoma. The chain employs TRBV5-6 and TRBJ2-1, with 7 nucleotides matching TRBD1. The chain's CDR3 is CASSWDSYNEQFF. The CDR3 nucleotides are TGTGCCAGCAGCTGGGACAGCTACAATGAGCAGTTCTTC.